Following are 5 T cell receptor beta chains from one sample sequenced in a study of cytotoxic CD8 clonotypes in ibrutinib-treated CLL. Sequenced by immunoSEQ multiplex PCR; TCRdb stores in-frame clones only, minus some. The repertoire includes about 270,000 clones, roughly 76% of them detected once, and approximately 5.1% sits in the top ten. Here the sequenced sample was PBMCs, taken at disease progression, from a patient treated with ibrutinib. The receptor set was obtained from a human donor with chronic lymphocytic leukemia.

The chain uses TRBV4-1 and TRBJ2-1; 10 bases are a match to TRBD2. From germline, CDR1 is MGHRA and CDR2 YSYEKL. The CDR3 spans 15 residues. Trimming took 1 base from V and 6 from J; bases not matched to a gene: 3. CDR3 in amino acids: CASSQGLAGPNEQFF. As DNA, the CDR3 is TGCGCCAGCAGCCAAGGACTAGCGGGCCCCAATGAGCAGTTCTTC.

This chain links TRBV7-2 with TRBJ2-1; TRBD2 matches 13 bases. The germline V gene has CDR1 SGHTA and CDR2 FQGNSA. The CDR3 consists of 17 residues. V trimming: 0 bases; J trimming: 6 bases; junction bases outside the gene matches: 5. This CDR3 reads CASSLAGTSGGANEQFF. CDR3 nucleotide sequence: TGTGCCAGCAGCTTAGCCGGAACTAGCGGGGGGGCCAATGAGCAGTTCTTC.

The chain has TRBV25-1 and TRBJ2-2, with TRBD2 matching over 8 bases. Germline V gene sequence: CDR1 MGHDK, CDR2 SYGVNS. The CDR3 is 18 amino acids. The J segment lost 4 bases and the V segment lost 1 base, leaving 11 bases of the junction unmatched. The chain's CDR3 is CASSESRAGGYSTGELFF. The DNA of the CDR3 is TGTGCCAGCAGTGAATCCCGGGCGGGGGGCTATAGCACCGGGGAGCTGTTTTTT.

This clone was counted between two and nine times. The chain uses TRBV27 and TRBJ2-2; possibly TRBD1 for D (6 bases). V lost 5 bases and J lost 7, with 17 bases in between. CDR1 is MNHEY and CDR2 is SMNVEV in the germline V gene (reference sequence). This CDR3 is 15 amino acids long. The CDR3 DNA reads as TGTGCCAGCAGTCCGAATAGGGGGTGGGGCGGGGAGCTGTTTTTT. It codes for CASSPNRGWGGELFF.

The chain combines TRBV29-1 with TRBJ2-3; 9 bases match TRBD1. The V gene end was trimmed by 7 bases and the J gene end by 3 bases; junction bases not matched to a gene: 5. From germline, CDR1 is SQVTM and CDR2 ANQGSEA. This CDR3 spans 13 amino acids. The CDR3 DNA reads TGCAGCGCCGGACAGGGGTCAACAGATACGCAGTATTTT. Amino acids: CSAGQGSTDTQYF.